In its sample, the clone carrying this T cell receptor beta chain is medium-sized. The antigen remains undetermined. Germline trimming cut 1 base from V and 8 bases from J; bases unmatched to any gene: 8. There are 15 residues in the CDR3. Germline V gene sequence: CDR1 LGHNA, CDR2 YSLEER. The data stem from a study of early T cells in non-severe SARS-CoV-2 infection. Study observations and caveats: The study's VDJdb matching favored anti-spike CD8 responses and missed private and CD4 specificities.

TCRdb re-derived calls from the 5' RACE reads in MiXCR, one entry per CDR3 protein. The data hold 60,000 or so distinct CDR3 sequences, with approximately 12% observed a single time. The receptor comes from an adult who was a healthcare worker with PCR-confirmed SARS-CoV-2 infection or an uninfected control (not recorded which). The V call is TRBV4-3, the J call TRBJ2-1, with 7 bases lining up with TRBD2. The sequenced sample consisted of whole blood. CDR3 region: CASSQVGEGIDEQFF. The DNA of the CDR3 is TGCGCCAGCAGCCAAGTAGGGGAGGGTATAGATGAGCAGTTCTTC.